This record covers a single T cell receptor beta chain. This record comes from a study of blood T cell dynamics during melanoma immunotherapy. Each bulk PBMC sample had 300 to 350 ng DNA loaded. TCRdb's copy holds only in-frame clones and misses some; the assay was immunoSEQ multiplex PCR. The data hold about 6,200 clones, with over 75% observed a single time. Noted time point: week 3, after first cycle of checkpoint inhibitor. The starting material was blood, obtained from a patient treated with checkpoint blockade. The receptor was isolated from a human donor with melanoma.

As DNA, the CDR3 is TGTGCCAGTAGTATAGGGGGGGCAGGTGGTTACAATCAGCCCCAGCATTTT. This translates into CASSIGGAGGYNQPQHF. V usage is TRBV19 and J usage is TRBJ1-5; D may be TRBD1 (6 bases). The germline V gene encodes CDR1 LNHDA and CDR2 SQIVND (reference sequence). The CDR3 extends over 17 amino acids. Trimming took off 1 base at V and 3 bases at J, with 16 bases between the two ends.